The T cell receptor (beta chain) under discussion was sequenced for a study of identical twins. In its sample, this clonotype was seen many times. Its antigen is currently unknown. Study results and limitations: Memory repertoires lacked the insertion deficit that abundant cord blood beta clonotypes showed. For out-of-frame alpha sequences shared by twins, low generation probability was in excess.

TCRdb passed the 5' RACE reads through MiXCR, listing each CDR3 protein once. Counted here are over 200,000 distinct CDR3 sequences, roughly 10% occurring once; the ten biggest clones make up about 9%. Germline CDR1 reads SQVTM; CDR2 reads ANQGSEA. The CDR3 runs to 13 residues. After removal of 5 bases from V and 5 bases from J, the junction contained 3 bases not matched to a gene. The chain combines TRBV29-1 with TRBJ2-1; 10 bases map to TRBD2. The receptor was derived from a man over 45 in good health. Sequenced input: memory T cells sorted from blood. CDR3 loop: CSVRTSGNNEQFF. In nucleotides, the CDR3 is TGCAGCGTTCGGACTAGCGGAAACAATGAGCAGTTCTTC.